This is a list of T cell receptor beta chains from one sample in a study of CD8+CD57+ T cells in acquired aplastic anemia. MiXCR, run by TCRdb on the reads, gives a single entry per CDR3 protein. The profile shows about 190,000 distinct CDR3 sequences, around half of them singletons. Sequencing was carried out using sorted CD4+, CD8+, or CD8+CD57+ T cells (not recorded which) from PBMCs. The receptors shown here come from a human donor in good health, serving as a control. Each CDR3 is given with its conserved first and last residue. D genes are given only for firm matches. Rows give clone size only sometimes, using once, few, many, or a class for an expanded clone.

clone size,V gene,J gene,D gene,CDR3 DNA,CDR3 protein
few,TRBV10-3,TRBJ1-6,TRBD1,TGTGCCATCAGTGATGTTGGGACAGGGAACTCACCCCTCCACTTT,CAISDVGTGNSPLHF
many,TRBV12-3/TRBV12-4,TRBJ2-5,TRBD2,TGTGCCAGCAGTCCTTCCCGGACTAGCCTTTTCCAAGAGACCCAGTACTTC,CASSPSRTSLFQETQYF
-,TRBV19,TRBJ2-5,-,TGTGCCAGTAGTAAAAGACCACGTCAAGAGACCCAGTACTTC,CASSKRPRQETQYF
-,TRBV12-3/TRBV12-4,TRBJ1-2,-,TGTGCCAGCAGTAAACAGGAGTCATCTTATGGCTACACCTTC,CASSKQESSYGYTF
-,TRBV9,TRBJ1-1,-,TGTGCCAGCAGCGCGGGACACCACACTGAAGCTTTCTTT,CASSAGHHTEAFF
-,TRBV10-2,TRBJ2-7,-,TGCGCCAGCAACGCCGGGCCTAGCGTCTGGTACGAGCAGTACTTC,CASNAGPSVWYEQYF
many,TRBV7-8,TRBJ1-2,TRBD1,TGTGCCAGCAGCGCCGTTTTGGACAGGGGCTATGGCTACACCTTC,CASSAVLDRGYGYTF
-,TRBV24-1,TRBJ1-2,TRBD1,TGTGCCACCAGTGATTTGAGGGGCAGGGGGTTAGGGTATGGCTACACCTTC,CATSDLRGRGLGYGYTF
-,TRBV7-7,TRBJ2-7,TRBD1,TGTGCCAGCAGCCCAAGGACAGGCTATGGGGAGCAGTACTTC,CASSPRTGYGEQYF
many,TRBV20-1,TRBJ2-7,-,TGCAGTGCTACCGGGACGGCCTTTGTCGAGCAGTACTTC,CSATGTAFVEQYF
few,TRBV7-6,TRBJ1-2,-,TGTGCCAGCGGGACTCGGAATGGCTATACCTTC,CASGTRNGYTF
-,TRBV20-1,TRBJ1-1,TRBD1,TGCAGTGCTAGGGACCAGTCGACAGGGAGCACTGAAGCTTTCTTT,CSARDQSTGSTEAFF
many,TRBV7-9,TRBJ2-7,-,TGTGCCAGCAGCCCAGGGCAACGCCTAAACGAGCAGTACTTC,CASSPGQRLNEQYF
many,TRBV2,TRBJ2-7,TRBD2,TGTGCCAGCAGTTGGGGGGGAGGCTACGAGCAGTACTTC,CASSWGGGYEQYF
many,TRBV7-2,TRBJ2-7,TRBD2,TGTGCCAGCAGGAAATCACTAGCGGTGAGCTCCTACGAGCAGTACTTC,CASRKSLAVSSYEQYF
-,TRBV9,TRBJ2-5,TRBD2,TGTGCCAGCAGCGAAGGGACTAGCGGGGGCGAGACCCAGTACTTC,CASSEGTSGGETQYF
-,TRBV29-1,TRBJ2-7,TRBD1,TGCAGCGTTGTCGGGACAGGATACGAGCAGTACTTC,CSVVGTGYEQYF
-,TRBV7-9,TRBJ2-3,-,TGTGCCAGCAGCTTATCTATGTGGGACGTCACAGATACGCAGTATTTT,CASSLSMWDVTDTQYF
once,TRBV7-9,TRBJ1-1,TRBD1,TGTGCCAGCAGTTGGGGACAGACGAACACTGAAGCTTTCTTT,CASSWGQTNTEAFF
many,TRBV9,TRBJ1-6,TRBD1,TGTGCCAGCAGCGCCCTGACAGGGTATAATTCACCCCTCCACTTT,CASSALTGYNSPLHF
-,TRBV7-6,TRBJ2-1,TRBD1,TGTGCCAGCAGCTTAGCGGAGAGGGGACAGAGTGAAAGCTCCTACAATGAGCAGTTCTTC,CASSLAERGQSESSYNEQFF
-,TRBV20-1,TRBJ1-6,TRBD1,TGCAGTGCTTTCCCCGGGACAGGGAATTCACCCCTCCACTTT,CSAFPGTGNSPLHF
many,TRBV5-8,TRBJ2-7,TRBD1,TGTGCCAGCAGCTCTCAGGGACAGGGGGCCTACGAGCAGTACTTC,CASSSQGQGAYEQYF
many,TRBV12-3/TRBV12-4,TRBJ1-2,-,TGTGCCAGCAGTCTACCTGGGACAACTAACTATGGCTACACCTTC,CASSLPGTTNYGYTF
many,TRBV4-3,TRBJ1-2,-,TGCGCCAGCAGCCAAGCGAATCAGGGGCTCTATGGCTACACCTTC,CASSQANQGLYGYTF
-,TRBV5-1,TRBJ2-7,-,TGCGCCAGCAGCTTGGTCCTTAACTTCGGGACCCAGGCCTACGAGCAGTACTTC,CASSLVLNFGTQAYEQYF
many,TRBV27,TRBJ1-5,-,TGTGCCAGCAGTTTCAGGGATCAGCCCCAGCATTTT,CASSFRDQPQHF
many,TRBV6-6,TRBJ2-7,TRBD1,TGTGCCAGCACGAACCAGGGGGCTCGTGAGCAGTACTTC,CASTNQGAREQYF
-,TRBV15,TRBJ2-3,TRBD2,TGTGCCACCAGCAGACACCAGTTCGCGGGGGGAGGCACAGATACGCAGTATTTT,CATSRHQFAGGGTDTQYF
-,TRBV24-1,TRBJ2-1,-,TGTGCCACCGGTGGACTTCCAGCCCCACAGGGCAAGAGCTCCTACAATGAGCAGTTCTTC,CATGGLPAPQGKSSYNEQFF
-,TRBV20-1,TRBJ2-5,-,TGCAGTGCTAGGGGTAGCAGGGCTGGAGAGACCCAGTACTTC,CSARGSRAGETQYF
-,TRBV11-2,TRBJ1-2,-,TGTGCCAGCAGCCAAAGGGTCAGAGGCTACACCTTC,CASSQRVRGYTF